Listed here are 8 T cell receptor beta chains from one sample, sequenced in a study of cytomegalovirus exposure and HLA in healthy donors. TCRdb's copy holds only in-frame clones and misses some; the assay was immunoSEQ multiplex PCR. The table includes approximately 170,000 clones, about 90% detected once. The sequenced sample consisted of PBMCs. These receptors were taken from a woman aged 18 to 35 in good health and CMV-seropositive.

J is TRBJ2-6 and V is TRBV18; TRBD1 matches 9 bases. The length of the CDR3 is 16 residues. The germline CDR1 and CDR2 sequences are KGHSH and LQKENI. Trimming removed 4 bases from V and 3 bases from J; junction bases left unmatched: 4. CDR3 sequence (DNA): TGTGCCAGCTCACTACAGGGGGCGAATGGGGCCAACGTCCTGACTTTC. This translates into CASSLQGANGANVLTF. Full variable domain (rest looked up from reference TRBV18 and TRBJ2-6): NAGVMQNPRHLVRRRGQEARLRCSPMKGHSHVYWYRQLPEEGLKFMVYLQKENIIDESGMPKERFSAEFPKEGPSILRIQQVVRGDSAAYFCASSLQGANGANVLTFGAGSRLTVL.

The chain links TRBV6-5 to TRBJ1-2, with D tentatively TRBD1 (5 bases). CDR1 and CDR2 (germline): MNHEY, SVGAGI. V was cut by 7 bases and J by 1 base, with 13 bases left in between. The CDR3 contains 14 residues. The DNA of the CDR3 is TGTGCCAGCACCCCCGGGGGGGTTAACTATGGCTACACCTTC. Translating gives CASTPGGVNYGYTF.

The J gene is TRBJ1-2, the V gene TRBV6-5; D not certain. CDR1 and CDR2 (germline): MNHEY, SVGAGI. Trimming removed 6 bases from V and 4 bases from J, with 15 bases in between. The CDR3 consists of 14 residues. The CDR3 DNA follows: TGTGCCAGCAGCCTGATGTCGGGGTCCTATGGCTACACCTTC. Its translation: CASSLMSGSYGYTF.

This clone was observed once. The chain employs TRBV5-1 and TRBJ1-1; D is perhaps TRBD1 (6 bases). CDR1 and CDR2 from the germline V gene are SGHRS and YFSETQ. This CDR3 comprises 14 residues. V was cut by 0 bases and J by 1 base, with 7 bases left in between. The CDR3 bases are TGCGCCAGCAGCTTGGTACAGGGGAACACTGAAGCTTTCTTT. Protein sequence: CASSLVQGNTEAFF.

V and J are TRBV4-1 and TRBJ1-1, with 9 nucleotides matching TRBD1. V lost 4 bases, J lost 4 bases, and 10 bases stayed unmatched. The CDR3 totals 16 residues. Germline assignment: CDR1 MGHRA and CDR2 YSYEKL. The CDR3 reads CASSLTGTGRVTEAFF. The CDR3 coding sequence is TGCGCCAGCAGCCTCACCGGGACAGGGCGTGTCACTGAAGCTTTCTTT.

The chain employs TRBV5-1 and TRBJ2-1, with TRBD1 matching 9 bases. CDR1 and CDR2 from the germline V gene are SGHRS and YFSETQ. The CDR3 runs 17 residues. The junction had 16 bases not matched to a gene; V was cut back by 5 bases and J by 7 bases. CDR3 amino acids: CASRQPKGTGNGNEQFF. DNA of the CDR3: TGCGCCAGCAGGCAACCTAAAGGGACAGGGAATGGGAATGAGCAGTTCTTC.

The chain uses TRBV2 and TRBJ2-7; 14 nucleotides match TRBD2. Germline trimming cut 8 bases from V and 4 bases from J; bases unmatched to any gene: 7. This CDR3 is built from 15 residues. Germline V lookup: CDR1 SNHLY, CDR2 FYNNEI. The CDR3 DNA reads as TGTGCCAGCTCCGGGACTAGCGGGGGACTTTACGAGCAGTACTTC. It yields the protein CASSGTSGGLYEQYF.

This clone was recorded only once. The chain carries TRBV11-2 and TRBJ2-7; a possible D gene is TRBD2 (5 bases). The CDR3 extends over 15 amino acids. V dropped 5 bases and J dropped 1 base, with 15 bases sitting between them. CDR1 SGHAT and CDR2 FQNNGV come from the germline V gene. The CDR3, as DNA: TGTGCCAGCAGCCCTCCATTACGGGGATCCTACGAGCAGTACTTC. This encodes CASSPPLRGSYEQYF.